The clone carrying this T cell receptor beta chain was observed a handful of times. As yet, its antigen is unknown. This sample stems from a study of glioma-infiltrating T cells after dendritic cell vaccination. The CDR3 is 14 residues long. Germline CDR1 SEHNR, CDR2 FQNEAQ (reference sequence). V was clipped by 6 bases and J by 4 bases; unmatched bases: 6. Libraries were prepared by immunoSEQ multiplex PCR; TCRdb keeps only in-frame clonotypes and omits some of them. The sample has 90,000 to 100,000 clones; over 60% are singletons. Points from the study as a whole: Only a small number of patients had complete blood and tumor samples.

PBMC sampling occurred before vaccination, two weeks after the third dose, and at progression. The rearrangement joins TRBV7-9 to TRBJ2-5; TRBD1 matches at 9 bases. This sequence originates from a human donor with glioblastoma. The sample consisted of blood, taken before dendritic cell vaccination. CDR3 amino acids: CASSKGTGLETQYF. CDR3 bases: TGTGCCAGCAGTAAGGGGACAGGGCTAGAGACCCAGTACTTC.